These 14 T cell receptor beta chains came from one sample sequenced in a study of T-cell memory formation after mild COVID-19. TCRdb itself ran the 5' RACE reads through MiXCR, one entry per CDR3 protein. Among roughly 500,000 distinct CDR3 sequences, 20% were seen once, and the ten largest hold 12%. Sequences were obtained from PBMCs or a T cell subset sorted from them (not recorded which). These receptors originate from an adult woman who had mild COVID-19 (a few samples of this study predate the infection). Cell type and time point are not known.

This clonotype was counted only a few times. The V call is TRBV5-4, the J call TRBJ2-2; the match to TRBD2 covers 8 bases. V shed 4 bases, J shed 5 bases, and the junction held 7 bases outside the gene matches. The CDR3 covers 15 residues. The germline gives CDR1 SGHNT, CDR2 YYREEE (reference sequence). This chain's CDR3 is CASSPGGVPTGELFF. CDR3 in DNA: TGTGCCAGCAGCCCCGGGGGGGTACCTACCGGGGAGCTGTTTTTT.

In its sample, this clonotype was seen many times. The rearrangement joins TRBV4-3 to TRBJ2-1, with a weak D call TRBD2 (6 bases). The germline gives CDR1 LGHNA, CDR2 YSLEER. Trimming cost V 0 bases and J 2 bases, with 11 bases left between them. This CDR3 is built from 16 residues. This CDR3 is CASSQDLGEAYNEQFF. CDR3 in DNA: TGCGCCAGCAGCCAAGATCTCGGGGAGGCCTACAATGAGCAGTTCTTC.

The chain couples TRBV5-1 to TRBJ2-3; 7 positions agree with TRBD2. CDR1 SGHRS and CDR2 YFSETQ come from the germline V gene. This CDR3 has 17 amino acids. V shed 0 bases, J shed 6 bases, and the junction held 13 bases outside the gene matches. Written as DNA, the CDR3 is TGCGCCAGCAGCTTGGGGGCGGGGGACTACCTTTCGGATACGCAGTATTTT. Protein sequence: CASSLGAGDYLSDTQYF.

The V and J genes are TRBV3-1 and TRBJ2-5; D call uncertain. Germline-derived CDR1 and CDR2 are LGHDT and YNNKEL (reference sequence). The V gene lost 4 bases and the J gene lost 1 base, with 16 bases spanning the gap. The CDR3 consists of 16 residues. The DNA of the CDR3 is TGTGCCAGCAGCCCACTACCCGATGGTACCCAAGAGACCCAGTACTTC. It translates to CASSPLPDGTQETQYF.

In its sample, this clonotype was seen a few times. This chain joins TRBV5-1 and TRBJ2-1; 11 positions match TRBD2. CDR3 length equals 15 residues. J gave up 8 bases and V 4 bases, and 8 bases lay outside the gene matches. The V gene's germline CDR1 is SGHRS and CDR2 YFSETQ. The CDR3 is CASSLTGTSGYEQFF. For the CDR3, the DNA is TGCGCCAGCAGCCTCACCGGGACTAGCGGCTATGAGCAGTTCTTC.

The CDR3 spells CASSLGRSAGSSYEQYF. The CDR3 DNA reads as TGTGCCAGCAGCTTAGGCCGTAGTGCTGGGAGCTCCTACGAGCAGTACTTC. The chain carries TRBV13 and TRBJ2-7; weak D call: TRBD2 (5 bases). The V gene lost 0 bases and the J gene lost 0 bases, with 15 bases spanning the gap. Looked up from germline, CDR1 is PRHDT and CDR2 is FYEKMQ (reference sequence). CDR3 size: 17 residues.

V usage is TRBV7-2 and J usage is TRBJ1-3; unclear D gene. The CDR3 has 16 amino acids. V was clipped by 5 bases and J by 2 bases, with 16 bases between them. Germline CDR1 SGHTA, CDR2 FQGNSA. CDR3 sequence reads: CASSQIYQKTGNTIYF. The CDR3 coding sequence is TGTGCCAGCAGCCAGATTTACCAAAAGACTGGAAACACCATATATTTT.

This clonotype showed up just a few times. The chain links TRBV13 to TRBJ2-4; no clear D. The CDR3 has 16 amino acids. Germline V gene sequence: CDR1 PRHDT, CDR2 FYEKMQ (reference sequence). The V end lost 5 bases, the J end lost 0 bases, and 14 bases lay between the germline ends. CDR3 nucleotide sequence: TGTGCCAGCAGCATCACCGCTTTGGTAGCCAAAAACATTCAGTACTTC. It is translated as CASSITALVAKNIQYF.

The CDR3 nucleotides read TGCGCCAGCAGCCCGCAGGGGGAAGATACGCAGTATTTT. Encoded protein: CASSPQGEDTQYF. This rearrangement joins TRBV4-1 to TRBJ2-3; 7 bases map to TRBD1. Germline assignment: CDR1 MGHRA and CDR2 YSYEKL. The CDR3 has 13 amino acids. Germline trimming cut 4 bases from V and 5 bases from J; bases unmatched to any gene: 3.

The chain employs TRBV4-1 and TRBJ2-3; 10 positions match TRBD1. J gave up 11 bases and V 1 base, and 15 bases lay outside the gene matches. Germline V gene lookup returns CDR1 MGHRA and CDR2 YSYEKL. This CDR3 contains 17 residues. Here the CDR3 DNA reads TGCGCCAGCAGCCAAGCAACAAGAGGGACAGGGGCAAATATGCAGTATTTT. Its protein product is CASSQATRGTGANMQYF.

This chain joins TRBV24-1 and TRBJ1-2; possible D gene TRBD1, 6 bases. With 2 bases removed from V and 3 bases from J, the gap between germline ends came to 15 bases. The CDR3 covers 16 residues. CDR1 and CDR2 from the germline V gene are KGHDR and SFDVKD. CDR3 sequence reads: CATSDSSGTKDYGYTF. The CDR3 DNA sequence: TGTGCCACCAGTGATTCATCCGGGACAAAAGACTATGGCTACACCTTC.

The gene calls are TRBV12-3 or TRBV12-4 and TRBJ1-1; tentatively, D is TRBD1 (5 bases). The germline V and J ends were trimmed by 3 bases and 3 bases, with 11 bases remaining between them. There are 14 residues in the CDR3. The CDR3 DNA reads as TGTGCCAGCAGTTTGTCGAGACAGTACACTGAAGCTTTCTTT. Its translation: CASSLSRQYTEAFF.

This clonotype was found many times. The gene calls are TRBV5-1 and TRBJ2-2; D possibly matches TRBD1 or TRBD2 (5 bases each). The germline V and J ends were trimmed by 1 base and 1 base, with 11 bases remaining between them. The CDR3 covers 16 residues. Germline V CDR1 and CDR2: SGHRS, YFSETQ. The DNA of the CDR3 is TGCGCCAGCAGCTTGTACGGGGCGTGGAACACCGGGGAGCTGTTTTTT. This encodes CASSLYGAWNTGELFF.

This clonotype turned up a few times. V is TRBV7-6 and J is TRBJ2-3; D may match TRBD1 or TRBD2 (5 bases each). This CDR3 is 16 amino acids long. V lost 5 bases and J 2 bases, leaving 17 bases between the germline ends. Germline CDR1 SGHVS, CDR2 FNYEAQ. The CDR3 nucleotides read TGTGCCAGCAGCCACGGGACGTCAACGGCCACAGATACGCAGTATTTT. It yields the protein CASSHGTSTATDTQYF.